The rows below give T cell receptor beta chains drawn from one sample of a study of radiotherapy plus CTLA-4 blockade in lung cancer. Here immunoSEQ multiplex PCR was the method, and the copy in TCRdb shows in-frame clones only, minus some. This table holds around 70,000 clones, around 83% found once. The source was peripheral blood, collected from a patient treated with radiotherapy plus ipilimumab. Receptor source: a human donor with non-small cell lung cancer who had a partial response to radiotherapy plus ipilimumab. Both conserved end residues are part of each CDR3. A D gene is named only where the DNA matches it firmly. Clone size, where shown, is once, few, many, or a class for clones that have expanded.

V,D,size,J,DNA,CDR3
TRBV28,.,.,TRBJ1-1,TGTGCCAGCAGTCGCCCGAGGGCAGGCTTGAACACTGAAGCTTTCTTT,CASSRPRAGLNTEAFF
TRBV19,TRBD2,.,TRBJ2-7,TGTGCCAGTAGTCCCGCGATTGGACTAGCGGTGGAACCTACCTCCTACGAGCAGTACTTC,CASSPAIGLAVEPTSYEQYF
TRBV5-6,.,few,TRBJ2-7,TGTGCCAGCAGTCGAGCGGGTTTATCCTACGAGCAGTACTTC,CASSRAGLSYEQYF
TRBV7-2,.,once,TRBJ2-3,TGTGCCAGCAGACTACCGGGACTTCATACGCAGTATTTT,CASRLPGLHTQYF
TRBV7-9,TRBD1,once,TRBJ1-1,TGTGCCAGCACTCCATGGGGACAGGCCAAGAACACTGAAGCTTTCTTT,CASTPWGQAKNTEAFF
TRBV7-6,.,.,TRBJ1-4,TGTGCCAGCAGCTCACAGGGAAGGAATGAAAAACTGTTTTTT,CASSSQGRNEKLFF
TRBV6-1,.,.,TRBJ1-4,TGTGCCAGCAGTCTTTCAAAGGGGAGGGAAAAACTGTTTTTT,CASSLSKGREKLFF
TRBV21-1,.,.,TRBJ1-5,TGTGCCAGCAGTGGGAGAGGCGTCTACAATCAGCCCCAGCATTTT,CASSGRGVYNQPQHF
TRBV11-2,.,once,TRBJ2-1,TGTGCCAGCAGCTTAAGAGGACTCGACAATGAGCAGTTCTTC,CASSLRGLDNEQFF
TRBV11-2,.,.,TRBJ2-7,TGTGCCAGCAGTGATATCGGGGACACCCGCTACGAGCAGTACTTC,CASSDIGDTRYEQYF
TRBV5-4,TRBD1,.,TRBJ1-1,TGTGCCAGCAGCCCCCGGGACAGGGGGAGGGCAGGGCCTGAAGCTTTCTTT,CASSPRDRGRAGPEAFF
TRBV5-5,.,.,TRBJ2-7,TGTGCCAGCAGCTTGCAGGGGGGCTCCTACGAGCAGTACTTC,CASSLQGGSYEQYF
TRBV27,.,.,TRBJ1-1,TGTGCCAGCAGTTACGGGATGGGAACTGAAGCTTTCTTT,CASSYGMGTEAFF
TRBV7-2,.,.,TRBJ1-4,TGTGCCAGCAGCTTTGGCGAAAAACTGTTTTTT,CASSFGEKLFF
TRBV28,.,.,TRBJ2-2,TGTGCCAGCAGCCTAGGGAACACCGGGGAGCTGTTTTTT,CASSLGNTGELFF
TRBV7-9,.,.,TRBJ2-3,TGTGCCAGCAGCTTGGACACCAGCACAGATACGCAGTATTTT,CASSLDTSTDTQYF
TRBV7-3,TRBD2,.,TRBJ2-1,TGTGCCAGCAGCTTCACTAGCGGGAGTGGGAATGAGCAGTTCTTC,CASSFTSGSGNEQFF
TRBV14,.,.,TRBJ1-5,TGTGCCAGCAGCTCGTTTGGCAGCAATCAGCCCCAGCATTTT,CASSSFGSNQPQHF
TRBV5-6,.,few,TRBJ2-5,.,CASSFGSGTSDF
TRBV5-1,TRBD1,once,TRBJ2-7,TGCGCCAGCAGCACTACCGGGACAGGGGGCTCCGAGCAGTACTTC,CASSTTGTGGSEQYF
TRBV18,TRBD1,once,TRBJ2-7,TGTGCCAGCTCACCCCCCGGGACAGGCTACTACGAGCAGTACTTC,CASSPPGTGYYEQYF
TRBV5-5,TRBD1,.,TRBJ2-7,TGTGCCAGCAGCCCGGGACAGGGTAAGCCCTACGAGCAGTACTTC,CASSPGQGKPYEQYF
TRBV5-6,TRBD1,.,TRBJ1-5,TGTGCCAGCAGTCCCGCGTGGGGACAGGATAATCAGCCCCAGCATTTT,CASSPAWGQDNQPQHF
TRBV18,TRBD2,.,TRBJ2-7,TGTGCCAGCTCACCACCAAGCGGGAGTAGCTACGAGCAGTACTTC,CASSPPSGSSYEQYF
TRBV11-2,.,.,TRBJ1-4,TGTGCCAGCAGCCCTCCCACAGATACTAATGAAAAACTGTTTTTT,CASSPPTDTNEKLFF
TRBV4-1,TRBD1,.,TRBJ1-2,TGCGCCAGCAGCCAAGGCGGGACAGGGGGATATGGCTACACCTTC,CASSQGGTGGYGYTF
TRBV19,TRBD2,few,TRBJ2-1,TGTGCCAGTAGTCTAGCGGGGAGCTCCTACAATGAGCAGTTCTTC,CASSLAGSSYNEQFF
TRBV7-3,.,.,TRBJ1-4,TGTGCCAGCAGCTCCACTGGTTTGGAGGAAAAACTGTTTTTT,CASSSTGLEEKLFF
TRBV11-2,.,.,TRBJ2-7,TGTGCCAGCAGCTTAGGGGGGGACCCGTCTACCGAGCAGTACTTC,CASSLGGDPSTEQYF
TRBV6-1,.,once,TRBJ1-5,TGTGCCAGCAGTGAAAGAAGGAGAGGGAATCAGCCCCAGCATTTT,CASSERRRGNQPQHF
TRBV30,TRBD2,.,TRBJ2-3,TGTGCCTTACATCCTGGGACTAGCGGGAGGCCAGATACGCAGTATTTT,CALHPGTSGRPDTQYF
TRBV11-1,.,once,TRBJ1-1,TGTGCCAGCAGCAAGACAGTCATGAACACTGAAGCTTTCTTT,CASSKTVMNTEAFF
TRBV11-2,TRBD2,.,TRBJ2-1,TGTGCCAGCAGCTCCCTTACCCCGACTAGCACCAATGAGCAGTTCTTC,CASSSLTPTSTNEQFF
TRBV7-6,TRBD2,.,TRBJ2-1,TGTGCCAGCAGCTTCTCCTGGACCCCGGGGGGCAATGAGCAGTTCTTC,CASSFSWTPGGNEQFF
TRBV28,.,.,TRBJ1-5,TGTGCCAGCAGTTCAGCGAATCAGCCCCAGCATTTT,CASSSANQPQHF